These 23 T cell receptor beta chains were sequenced from one sample in a study of blood T cell repertoires in COVID-19. TCRdb's table, derived via immunoSEQ multiplex PCR, lists solely in-frame clones and lacks some. The sample carries about 280,000 clones, 86% recorded once. Sequenced: peripheral blood. Every receptor here comes from a woman aged 30 to 39 with active or convalescent COVID-19.

This chain links TRBV5-4 with TRBJ2-1; the match to TRBD1 covers 9 bases. CDR3 length: 11 amino acids. J gave up 13 bases and V 2 bases, and 1 base lay outside the gene matches. In germline, CDR1 is SGHNT, CDR2 YYREEE (reference sequence). The CDR3 region is CASSLQGAQFF. DNA of the CDR3: TGTGCCAGCAGCTTACAGGGGGCACAGTTCTTC.

This chain joins TRBV19 and TRBJ2-1; the match to TRBD1 covers 10 bases. Per germline, CDR1 LNHDA and CDR2 SQIVND (reference sequence). V dropped 9 bases and J dropped 7; count of bases not matched to a gene: 9. CDR3 length: 14 amino acids. The CDR3 sequence is CASSATDRGNEQFF. The CDR3, as DNA: TGTGCCAGCTCCGCGACGGACAGGGGGAATGAGCAGTTCTTC.

V usage is TRBV10-3 and J usage is TRBJ2-1; 10 bases fit TRBD2. The V gene's germline CDR1 is ENHRY and CDR2 SYGVKD. J lost 12 bases, V lost 8 bases, and 10 bases had no gene match. The CDR3 contains 13 residues. The CDR3: CAIGGDLAGVQFF. The CDR3 DNA follows: TGTGCCATCGGCGGGGACCTAGCGGGGGTGCAGTTCTTC.

The CDR3 DNA reads TGTGCCAGCAGCTTTAGCGGGGGCACAGATACGCAGTATTTT. This translates into CASSFSGGTDTQYF. The J gene is TRBJ2-3, the V gene TRBV7-3; 8 nucleotides line up with TRBD2. The V segment lost 3 bases and the J segment 1 base; nucleotides outside the gene matches: 0. This CDR3 is 14 amino acids long. Per germline, CDR1 SGHTA and CDR2 FQGTGA.

The rearrangement joins TRBV27 to TRBJ1-3, with D perhaps TRBD1 (6 bases). This CDR3 is 12 amino acids long. Germline V lookup: CDR1 MNHEY, CDR2 SMNVEV (reference sequence). Trimming pared 6 bases from V and 5 bases from J, leaving 8 bases between. The CDR3 DNA is TGTGCCAGCAGGGACAGTCGAAACACCATATATTTT. Amino acid sequence: CASRDSRNTIYF.

The genes are TRBV30 and TRBJ2-5; tentatively, D is TRBD1 (5 bases). The germline CDR1 and CDR2 sequences are GTSNPN and SVGIG (reference sequence). Trimming left V 0 bases short and J 2 bases short, with 7 bases between. The CDR3 totals 13 residues. CDR3 in amino acids: CAWSVRQQETQYF. CDR3 coding DNA: TGTGCCTGGAGTGTGAGACAGCAAGAGACCCAGTACTTC.

This clone was detected only a few times. The rearrangement links TRBV5-1 to TRBJ1-1; 7 positions match TRBD1. The CDR3 has 15 amino acids. V lost 4 bases, J lost 1 base, and 7 bases stayed unmatched. CDR1 SGHRS and CDR2 YFSETQ come from the germline V gene. The chain's CDR3 is CASSPTGTENTEAFF. The CDR3 DNA sequence: TGCGCCAGCAGCCCGACCGGGACAGAGAACACTGAAGCTTTCTTT.

The rearrangement joins TRBV30 to TRBJ2-1; the D gene is possibly TRBD1 (7 bases). CDR3 size: 16 residues. CDR1 is GTSNPN and CDR2 is SVGIG in the germline V gene (reference sequence). V lost 1 base, J lost 8 bases, and 21 bases lay in between. CDR3 sequence (DNA): TGTGCCTGGAGTGAGGGGGCCGGGGGAAGTGTGCATGAGCAGTTCTTC. Translation gives CAWSEGAGGSVHEQFF.

The chain joins TRBV6-5 to TRBJ1-1; D is possibly TRBD1 (6 bases). V dropped 4 bases and J dropped 1 base, with 13 bases sitting between them. The germline V gene encodes CDR1 MNHEY and CDR2 SVGAGI. The CDR3 runs 15 residues. CDR3 in DNA: TGTGCCAGCAGTTCTAGGACAGCCAAGAACACTGAAGCTTTCTTT. Amino acids: CASSSRTAKNTEAFF.

This clone has more than one count but fewer than ten. CDR3 loop: CASSLYQPLHF. The CDR3 DNA reads TGTGCCAGCAGTTTATATCAGCCCCTCCACTTT. This chain joins TRBV27 and TRBJ1-6; D is unclear. CDR3 length: 11 residues. V was pared by 1 base and J by 13 bases, with 5 bases between. The V gene's germline CDR1 is MNHEY and CDR2 SMNVEV (reference sequence).

The chain recombines TRBV6-5 with TRBJ1-2, with D maybe TRBD1 (6 bases). CDR1 is MNHEY, CDR2 SVGAGI, per germline. This CDR3 comprises 13 residues. V gave up 5 bases and J gave up 4 bases, with 11 bases separating them. CDR3 in amino acids: CASSLRDTYGYTF. The CDR3 coding sequence is TGTGCCAGCAGTCTCCGGGACACCTATGGCTACACCTTC.

This clone was found a few times. The J gene is TRBJ2-3, the V gene TRBV5-1; 14 bases match TRBD2. The CDR3 is made up of 15 amino acids. With V trimmed by 4 bases and J by 5 bases, 3 bases remained unmatched. Germline CDR1 is SGHRS and CDR2 is YFSETQ. CDR3 in amino acids: CASSIGTSGGDTQYF. The CDR3 DNA reads TGCGCCAGCAGCATAGGGACTAGCGGGGGAGATACGCAGTATTTT.

V usage is TRBV9 and J usage is TRBJ2-2; D is perhaps TRBD2 (6 bases). This CDR3 has 15 residues. Germline-derived CDR1 and CDR2 are SGDLS and YYNGEE. V was clipped by 4 bases and J by 4 bases, with 14 bases between them. CDR3 DNA: TGTGCCAGCAGCAGGGAGGCGTACGGCACCGGGGAGCTGTTTTTT. It encodes CASSREAYGTGELFF.

The chain is built from TRBV7-3 and TRBJ1-2; D is unresolved. The germline V gene encodes CDR1 SGHTA and CDR2 FQGTGA. Trimming took 5 bases from V and 0 from J, leaving 10 bases between them. CDR3 length equals 14 residues. CDR3 sequence (DNA): TGTGCCAGCAGCCCTGGGCCCACTAACTATGGCTACACCTTC. This codes for CASSPGPTNYGYTF.

This clone occurred once. The CDR3 reads CASSLTVRDGKLFF. The CDR3 bases are TGTGCCAGTAGTCTTACGGTGCGAGATGGAAAACTGTTTTTT. J is TRBJ1-4 and V is TRBV19; no reliable D call. The V end was cut by 5 bases, the J end by 10 bases, with 17 bases between. This CDR3 has 14 amino acids. Germline-derived CDR1 and CDR2 are LNHDA and SQIVND (reference sequence).

The chain uses TRBV18 and TRBJ1-2; D possibly corresponds to TRBD1 (6 bases). The V end lost 5 bases, the J end lost 5 bases, and 15 bases lay between the germline ends. CDR1 and CDR2 (germline): KGHSH, LQKENI. The CDR3 length is 14 residues. DNA for the CDR3: TGTGCCAGCTCAACGTCCGGGACACTTTATGGCTACACCTTC. This sequence encodes CASSTSGTLYGYTF.

The rearrangement joins TRBV11-3 to TRBJ2-2; 8 bases fit TRBD2. This CDR3 comprises 15 residues. CDR1 is SGHNT, CDR2 YENEEA, per germline. With 5 bases clipped from V and 5 bases from J, the junction kept 7 bases outside the gene matches. For the CDR3, the DNA is TGTGCCAGCAGCGCCGGGGGGGCTGGTACCGGGGAGCTGTTTTTT. It translates to CASSAGGAGTGELFF.

The chain links TRBV18 to TRBJ1-5; 9 positions match TRBD1. This CDR3 region has 16 residues. V lost 4 bases to trimming and J lost 1 base; unmatched junction nucleotides: 5. The germline V gene encodes CDR1 KGHSH and CDR2 LQKENI. The CDR3 region is CASSLGTGISNQPQHF. The CDR3 DNA reads as TGTGCCAGCTCACTGGGGACAGGGATAAGCAATCAGCCCCAGCATTTT.

V usage is TRBV2 and J usage is TRBJ1-2; 9 positions match TRBD1. From germline, CDR1 is SNHLY and CDR2 FYNNEI. The CDR3 has 13 residues. With V trimmed by 6 bases and J by 8 bases, 7 bases remained unmatched. The CDR3 loop is CASSYRQGEGYTF. In DNA, the CDR3 is TGTGCCAGCAGCTATCGACAGGGGGAAGGCTACACCTTC.

The chain recombines TRBV7-2 with TRBJ1-2; a possible D gene is TRBD1 (6 bases). CDR1 is SGHTA, CDR2 FQGNSA, per germline. The CDR3 extends over 16 amino acids. V dropped 6 bases and J dropped 5 bases, with 22 bases sitting between them. This CDR3 is CASSISGGLGGYGYTF. As DNA, the CDR3 is TGTGCCAGCAGTATTTCCGGGGGGCTAGGGGGTTATGGCTACACCTTC.

V and J are TRBV11-3 and TRBJ2-7; D is perhaps TRBD2 (6 bases). V lost 5 bases and J 6 bases, leaving 17 bases between the germline ends. The CDR3 is 14 amino acids. Germline loops: CDR1 SGHNT, CDR2 YENEEA. CDR3 amino acids: CASSTGLQGSEQYF. The CDR3 bases are TGTGCCAGCAGCACGGGACTCCAAGGGTCCGAGCAGTACTTC.

V usage is TRBV27 and J usage is TRBJ2-7; 7 bases are shared with TRBD2. Germline V lookup: CDR1 MNHEY, CDR2 SMNVEV (reference sequence). After removal of 5 bases from V and 6 bases from J, the junction contained 19 bases not matched to a gene. The CDR3 length is 17 residues. The CDR3 DNA is TGTGCCAGCAGTCCGCGGAAAGGGCTAGCGGTCCCTTCCGAGCAGTACTTC. As protein: CASSPRKGLAVPSEQYF.

With respect to this clone: At one of its ends the junction is not consistent with the germline gene, which may arise from a read error. V gene TRBV7-2 combines with J gene TRBJ1-1, with a tentative D call TRBD1 (6 bases). The CDR3 is 12 amino acids. Germline V gene sequence: CDR1 SGHTA, CDR2 FQGNSA. This CDR3 reads CASSLDRTAPLF. DNA for the CDR3: TGTGCCAGCAGCTTAGACCGGACAGCCCCGCTCTTT.